This T cell receptor beta chain was retrieved from a study of shared T cell receptors in the human thymus. Germline CDR1 PRHDT, CDR2 FYEKMQ (reference sequence). Trimming took 5 bases from V and 0 from J, leaving 14 bases between them. This CDR3 is built from 16 residues. Using immunoSEQ multiplex PCR, the repertoire was profiled, and TCRdb retains in-frame clones only, with some absent. The sample carries 600,000 or so clones, about 90% recorded once. This clone was recorded only once. These data are also associated with another study on human thymus T cells.

The receptor was isolated from a boy under three years old with a congenital heart defect. V gene TRBV13 combines with J gene TRBJ2-1, with a weak D call TRBD1 (6 bases). The sequenced sample consisted of thymocytes. CDR3 DNA: TGTGCCAGCAGCCCCAGGGGCGTAAGCTCCTACAATGAGCAGTTCTTC. This gives the protein CASSPRGVSSYNEQFF.